Presented here are 19 T cell receptor beta chains from one specimen sequenced in a study of Graves' ophthalmopathy and Graves' hyperthyroidism. RNA transcripts were the template, and TCR beta CDR3 regions were amplified from them. First-round RT-PCR with HTBI primers preceded a second-round multiplex PCR. A single record per CDR3 protein comes from TCRdb applying MiXCR to the multiplex PCR reads. The table has over a million distinct CDR3 sequences, 35% to 40% seen once. Sequenced input: peripheral blood or thyroid tissue (not recorded which). These receptors were taken from an adult man with Graves' hyperthyroidism.

In its sample, this clonotype was seen many times. The chain carries TRBV7-2 and TRBJ1-1; D perhaps matches TRBD1 (5 bases). V lost 5 bases to trimming and J lost 5 bases, with 12 bases between them. Germline loops: CDR1 SGHTA, CDR2 FQGNSA. CDR3 size: 13 residues. CDR3 coding DNA: TGTGCCAGCAGCGGCAGGGCCGCAACTGAAGCTTTCTTT. The encoded protein is CASSGRAATEAFF.

CDR3 amino acids: CASSLTLAGGPNEQYF. CDR3 sequence (DNA): TGTGCCAGCAGCTTAACGCTAGCGGGAGGGCCCAATGAGCAGTACTTC. V gene TRBV7-2 combines with J gene TRBJ2-7, with 12 bases matching TRBD2. Germline V CDR1 and CDR2: SGHTA, FQGNSA. V lost 2 bases, J lost 7 bases, and 9 bases stayed unmatched. CDR3 size: 16 residues.

This clonotype appeared a single time. The genes are TRBV20-1 and TRBJ2-2, with D possibly TRBD1 on 6 matching bases. The V gene's germline CDR1 is DFQATT and CDR2 SNEGSKA (reference sequence). This CDR3 comprises 17 residues. The CDR3 nucleotides are TGCAGCACTTCCATGCTCAGCGGACCCCAGGGGACCGGGGAGCTGTTTTTT. This translates into CSTSMLSGPQGTGELFF.

The rearrangement joins TRBV10-3 to TRBJ2-5; TRBD1 is a possible D gene (5 bases). Per germline, CDR1 ENHRY and CDR2 SYGVKD. Trimming stripped 4 bases from V and 6 bases from J, with 15 bases between. The CDR3 loop spans 14 amino acids. This CDR3 reads CAISADTNSKTQYF. CDR3 DNA: TGTGCCATCAGTGCGGACACCAACTCAAAGACCCAGTACTTC.

The chain uses TRBV29-1 and TRBJ2-5; D gene uncertain. CDR3 length equals 14 residues. Looked up from germline, CDR1 is SQVTM and CDR2 is ANQGSEA. The CDR3 region is CTYPREDGQETQYF. The CDR3 bases are TGCACCTATCCCCGTGAGGACGGACAAGAGACCCAGTACTTC.

V and J are TRBV10-3 and TRBJ1-1, with D possibly being TRBD1 (6 bases). The CDR3 consists of 15 residues. Germline-derived CDR1 and CDR2 are ENHRY and SYGVKD. V gave up 6 bases and J gave up 3 bases, with 17 bases separating them. CDR3 in DNA: TGTGCCATCAGGCCCGGGGACACTACCTACACTGAAGCTTTCTTT. Amino acids: CAIRPGDTTYTEAFF.

Here the CDR3 reads CASSADTTGNSPLHF. DNA for the CDR3: TGTGCCAGCAGTGCAGACACGACCGGGAATTCACCCCTCCACTTT. The rearrangement joins TRBV25-1 to TRBJ1-6; no firm D call. The CDR3 runs 15 residues. V was shortened by 4 bases and J by 7 bases, with 14 bases between the two germline ends. Germline lookup yields CDR1 MGHDK and CDR2 SYGVNS.

As to this clonotype: The germline gene is not matched at one end of the junction; a read error may be the cause. This rearrangement joins TRBV5-4 to TRBJ2-7, with D possibly matching TRBD2 (5 bases). Germline V gene sequence: CDR1 SGHNT, CDR2 YYREEE (reference sequence). The CDR3 consists of 15 residues. CDR3 coding DNA: TGCGCCAGCAGCTTGGCCTCGGGGTACTCCTACGAGCAGTACTTC. This codes for CASSLASGYSYEQYF.

This clonotype was counted at least ten times. V and J are TRBV7-9 and TRBJ1-5; a possible D gene is TRBD1 (5 bases). The germline gives CDR1 SEHNR, CDR2 FQNEAQ (reference sequence). Trimming cost V 4 bases and J 7 bases, with 14 bases left between them. The CDR3 consists of 14 residues. This chain's CDR3 is CASSSPGEVQPQHF. The CDR3 region has the DNA TGTGCCAGCAGCTCACCGGGGGAGGTACAGCCCCAGCATTTT.

This clonotype showed up many times. The CDR3 DNA reads as TGTGCCAGCAGTTTACTGGCCGATCAGCCCCAGCATTTT. Its protein product is CASSLLADQPQHF. This rearrangement joins TRBV12-3 or TRBV12-4 to TRBJ1-5; D is unclear. The CDR3 has 13 amino acids. Trimming pared 2 bases from V and 5 bases from J, leaving 7 bases between.

This clonotype was counted ten times or more. This chain links TRBV20-1 with TRBJ1-5; possible D gene TRBD1, 6 bases. V was clipped by 7 bases and J by 5 bases, with 12 bases between them. CDR1 and CDR2 from the germline V gene are DFQATT and SNEGSKA (reference sequence). The length of the CDR3 is 12 residues. The CDR3 loop reads CSVTGPDQPQHF. Written as DNA, the CDR3 is TGCAGTGTTACAGGGCCAGATCAGCCCCAGCATTTT.

The chain has TRBV4-1 and TRBJ1-4, with 7 positions matching TRBD1. The germline CDR1 and CDR2 sequences are MGHRA and YSYEKL. With 3 bases clipped from V and 2 bases from J, the junction kept 6 bases outside the gene matches. CDR3 length: 16 amino acids. CDR3 nucleotides: TGCGCCAGCAGCCAGCGGGAGGGGGCGACTAATGAAAAACTGTTTTTT. This gives the protein CASSQREGATNEKLFF.

This clonotype was seen a handful of times. The chain combines TRBV25-1 with TRBJ2-3, with 9 bases fitting TRBD2. V shed 3 bases and J 2 bases; nucleotides not matched to a gene: 24. Germline values: CDR1 MGHDK, CDR2 SYGVNS. The CDR3 spans 22 residues. The CDR3 sequence: CASSDPRGYSGRNLKSTDTQYF. The CDR3 nucleotides are TGTGCCAGCAGTGATCCCCGGGGGTACAGCGGGAGGAACCTTAAATCCACAGATACGCAGTATTTT.

This clonotype was seen a few times. V usage is TRBV4-1 and J usage is TRBJ2-6; 7 bases are shared with TRBD1. V gave up 0 bases and J gave up 4 bases; unmatched junction bases: 12. Germline V lookup: CDR1 MGHRA, CDR2 YSYEKL. The CDR3 is 19 amino acids. The CDR3 DNA follows: TGCGCCAGCAGCCAAGACTACCCTTTGACAGGGTACGGGGCCAACGTCCTGACTTTC. Its protein is CASSQDYPLTGYGANVLTF.

The V and J genes are TRBV30 and TRBJ1-6; TRBD1 matches at 7 bases. The CDR3 is 14 amino acids. J was trimmed by 7 bases and V by 0 bases; bases with no gene match: 3. Germline CDR1 reads GTSNPN; CDR2 reads SVGIG (reference sequence). The CDR3 DNA follows: TGTGCCTGGAGTGTACAGGGGCGGAATTCACCCCTCCACTTT. It yields the protein CAWSVQGRNSPLHF. Full variable domain (rest looked up from reference TRBV30 and TRBJ1-6): SQTIHQWPATLVQPVGSPLSLECTVEGTSNPNLYWYRQAAGRGLQLLFYSVGIGQISSEVPQNLSASRPQDRQFILSSKKLLLSDSGFYLCAWSVQGRNSPLHFGNGTRLTVT.

V is TRBV20-1 and J is TRBJ1-4, with a possible D match to TRBD1 (6 bases). The germline V gene encodes CDR1 DFQATT and CDR2 SNEGSKA (reference sequence). The CDR3 has 17 amino acids. The V gene lost 0 bases and the J gene lost 0 bases, with 14 bases spanning the gap. Here the CDR3 reads CSAREEGEKATNEKLFF. CDR3 in DNA: TGCAGTGCTAGAGAGGAGGGGGAAAAGGCAACTAATGAAAAACTGTTTTTT.

CDR3 in DNA: TGTGCCAGCAGCCCCGGGGGAACAGGGACCCAGTACTTC. Translating it yields CASSPGGTGTQYF. The chain uses TRBV7-6 and TRBJ2-5, with D possibly being TRBD2 (6 bases). CDR1 and CDR2 (germline): SGHVS, FNYEAQ. This CDR3 is 13 amino acids long. V lost 5 bases and J 7 bases, leaving 14 bases between the germline ends.

Note on this clonotype: A read error may explain this, as a much larger clone is one base away. The V and J genes are TRBV7-2 and TRBJ2-7, with unresolved D. The CDR3 has 14 amino acids. Trimming removed 2 bases at V and 1 base at J, with 9 bases between. CDR1 is SGHTA and CDR2 is FQGNSA in the germline V gene. CDR3 residues: CASSLLDESYEQYF. CDR3 sequence (DNA): TGTGCCAGCAGCTTATTAGACGAATCCTACGAGCAGTACTTC.

As concerns this clonotype: This CDR3 is missing its conserved last phenylalanine or tryptophan, likely due to a read error. The DNA is omitted, as the CDR3 cannot be located on it reliably, and the CDR3 follows TCRdb's listing. The chain combines TRBV10-3 with TRBJ2-7; TRBD1 was called by the table and not checked on the DNA. The V gene's germline CDR1 is ENHRY and CDR2 SYGVKD. The CDR3 totals 10 residues, both ends included. The CDR3 sequence: CAISESGSAT.